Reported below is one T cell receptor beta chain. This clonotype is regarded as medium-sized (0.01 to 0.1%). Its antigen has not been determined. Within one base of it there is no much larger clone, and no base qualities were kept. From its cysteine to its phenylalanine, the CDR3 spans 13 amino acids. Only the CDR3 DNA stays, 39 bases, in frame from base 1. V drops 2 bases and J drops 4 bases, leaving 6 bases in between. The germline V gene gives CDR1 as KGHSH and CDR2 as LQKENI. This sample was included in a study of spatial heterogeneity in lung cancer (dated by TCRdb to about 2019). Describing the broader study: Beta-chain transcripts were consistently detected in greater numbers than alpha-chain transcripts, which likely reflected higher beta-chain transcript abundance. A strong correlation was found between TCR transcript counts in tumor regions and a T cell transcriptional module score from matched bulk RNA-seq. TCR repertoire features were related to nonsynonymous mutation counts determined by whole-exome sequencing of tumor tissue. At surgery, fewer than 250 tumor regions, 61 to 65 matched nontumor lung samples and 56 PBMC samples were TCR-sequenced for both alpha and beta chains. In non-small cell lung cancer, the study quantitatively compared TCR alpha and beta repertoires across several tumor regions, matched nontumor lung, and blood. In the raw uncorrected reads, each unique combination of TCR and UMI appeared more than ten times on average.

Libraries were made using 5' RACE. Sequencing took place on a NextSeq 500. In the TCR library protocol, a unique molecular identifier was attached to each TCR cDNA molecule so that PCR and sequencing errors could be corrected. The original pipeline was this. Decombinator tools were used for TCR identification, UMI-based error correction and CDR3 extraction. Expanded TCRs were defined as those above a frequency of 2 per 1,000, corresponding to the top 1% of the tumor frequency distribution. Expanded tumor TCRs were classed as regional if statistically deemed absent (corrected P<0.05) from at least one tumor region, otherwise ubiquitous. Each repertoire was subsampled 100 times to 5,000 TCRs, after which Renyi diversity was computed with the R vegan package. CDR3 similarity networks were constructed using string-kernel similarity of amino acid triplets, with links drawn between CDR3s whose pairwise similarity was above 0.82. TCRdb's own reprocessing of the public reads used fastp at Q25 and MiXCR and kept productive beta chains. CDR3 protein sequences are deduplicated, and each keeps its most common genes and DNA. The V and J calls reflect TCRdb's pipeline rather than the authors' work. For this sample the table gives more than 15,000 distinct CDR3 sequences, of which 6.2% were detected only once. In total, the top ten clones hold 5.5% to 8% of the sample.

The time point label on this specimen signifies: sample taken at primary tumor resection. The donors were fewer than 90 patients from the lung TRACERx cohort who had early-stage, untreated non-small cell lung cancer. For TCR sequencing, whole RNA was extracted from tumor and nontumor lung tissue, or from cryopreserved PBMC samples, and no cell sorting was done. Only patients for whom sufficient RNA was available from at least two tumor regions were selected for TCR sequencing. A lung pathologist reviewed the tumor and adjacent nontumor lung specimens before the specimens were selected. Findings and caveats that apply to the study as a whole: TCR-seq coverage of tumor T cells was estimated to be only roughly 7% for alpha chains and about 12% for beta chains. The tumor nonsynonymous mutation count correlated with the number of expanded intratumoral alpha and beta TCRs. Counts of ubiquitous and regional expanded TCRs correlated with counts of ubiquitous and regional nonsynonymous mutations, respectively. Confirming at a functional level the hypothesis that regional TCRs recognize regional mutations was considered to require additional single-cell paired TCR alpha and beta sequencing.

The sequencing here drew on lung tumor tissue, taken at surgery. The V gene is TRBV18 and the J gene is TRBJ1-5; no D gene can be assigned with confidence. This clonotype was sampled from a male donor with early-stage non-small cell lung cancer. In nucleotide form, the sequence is TGTGCCAGCTCACCAGAAGGGAATCAGCCCCAGCATTTT. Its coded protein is CASSPEGNQPQHF.